This entry is about one TCR beta chain. The antigen remains unidentified. The sample originates from a study of shared clonotypes between healthy human individuals. Study outcomes and limitations: Clonotype sharing among donors was expected to depend on sequencing depth. Specimens sampled were limited to blood, with tissue repertoires likely differing.

Assay used: immunoSEQ multiplex PCR; TCRdb lists only in-frame clones, some missing. This sample carries about 490,000 clones, about 82% of them seen once, and the ten largest clones take 10% to 15%. The clonotype was recovered from a woman in her forties in good health. Some clones in this sample may be carry-over from other donors' samples. Sequencing was done on a sample of PBMCs.

CDR3 region: CASRLGLAGLFTGELFF. The CDR3 DNA follows: TGCGCCAGCAGGTTGGGACTAGCGGGACTTTTCACCGGGGAGCTGTTTTTT. V is TRBV4-1 and J is TRBJ2-2, with 13 bases that match TRBD2. The CDR3 length is 17 residues. The junction had 8 bases not matched to a gene; V was cut back by 6 bases and J by 4 bases. Looked up from germline, CDR1 is MGHRA and CDR2 is YSYEKL.